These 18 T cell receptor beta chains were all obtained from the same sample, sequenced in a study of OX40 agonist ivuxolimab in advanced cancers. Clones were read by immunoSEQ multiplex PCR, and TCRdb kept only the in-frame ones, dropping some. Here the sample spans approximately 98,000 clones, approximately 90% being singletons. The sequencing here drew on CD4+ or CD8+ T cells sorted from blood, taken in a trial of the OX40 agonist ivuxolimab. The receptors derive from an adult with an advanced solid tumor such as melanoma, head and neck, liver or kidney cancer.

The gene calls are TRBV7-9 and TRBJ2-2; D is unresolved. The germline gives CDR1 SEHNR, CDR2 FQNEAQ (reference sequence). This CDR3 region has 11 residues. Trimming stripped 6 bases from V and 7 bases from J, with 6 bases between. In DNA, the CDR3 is TGTGCCAGCAGTTCCATCGGGGAGCTGTTTTTT. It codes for CASSSIGELFF. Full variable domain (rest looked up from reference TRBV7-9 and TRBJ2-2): DTGVSQNPRHKITKRGQNVTFRCDPISEHNRLYWYRQTLGQGPEFLTYFQNEAQLEKSRLLSDRFSAERPKGSFSTLEIQRTEQGDSAMYLCASSSIGELFFGEGSRLTVL.

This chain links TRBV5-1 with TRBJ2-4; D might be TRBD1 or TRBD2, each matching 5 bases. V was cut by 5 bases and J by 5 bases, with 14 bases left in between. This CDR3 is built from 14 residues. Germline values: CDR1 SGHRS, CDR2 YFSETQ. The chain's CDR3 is CASRVSGGENIQYF. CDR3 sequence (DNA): TGCGCCAGCAGGGTTTCTGGGGGTGAAAACATTCAGTACTTC.

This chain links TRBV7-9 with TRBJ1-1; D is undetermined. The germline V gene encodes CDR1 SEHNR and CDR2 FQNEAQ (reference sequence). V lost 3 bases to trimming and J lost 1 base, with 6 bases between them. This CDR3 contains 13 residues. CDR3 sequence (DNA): TGTGCCAGCAGCTTGGCGGCGAACACTGAAGCTTTCTTT. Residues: CASSLAANTEAFF.

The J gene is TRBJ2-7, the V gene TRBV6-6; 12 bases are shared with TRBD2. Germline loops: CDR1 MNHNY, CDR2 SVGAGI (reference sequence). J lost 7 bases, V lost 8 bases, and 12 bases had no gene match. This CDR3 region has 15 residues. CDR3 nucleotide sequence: TGTGCCAGCGCGGGGCTAGCGGGGGGGACCGGGGAGCAGTACTTC. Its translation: CASAGLAGGTGEQYF.

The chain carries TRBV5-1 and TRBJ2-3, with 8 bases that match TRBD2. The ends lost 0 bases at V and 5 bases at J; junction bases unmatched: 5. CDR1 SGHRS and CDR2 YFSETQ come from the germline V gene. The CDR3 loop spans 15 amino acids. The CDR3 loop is CASSLERGKGDTQYF. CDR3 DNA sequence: TGCGCCAGCAGCTTGGAGCGGGGGAAGGGAGATACGCAGTATTTT.

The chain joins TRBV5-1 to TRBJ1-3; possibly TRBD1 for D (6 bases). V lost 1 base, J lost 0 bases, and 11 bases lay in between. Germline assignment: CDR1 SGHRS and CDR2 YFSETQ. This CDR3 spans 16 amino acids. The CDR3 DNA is TGCGCCAGCAGCTTGACCGGGGACACCTCTGGAAACACCATATATTTT. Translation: CASSLTGDTSGNTIYF.

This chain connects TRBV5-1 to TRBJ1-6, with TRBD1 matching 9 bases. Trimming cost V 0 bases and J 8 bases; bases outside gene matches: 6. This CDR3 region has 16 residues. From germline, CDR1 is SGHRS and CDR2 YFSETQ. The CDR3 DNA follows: TGCGCCAGCAGCTTGGGGGACAGGGTTCTGCATTCACCCCTCCACTTT. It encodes CASSLGDRVLHSPLHF.

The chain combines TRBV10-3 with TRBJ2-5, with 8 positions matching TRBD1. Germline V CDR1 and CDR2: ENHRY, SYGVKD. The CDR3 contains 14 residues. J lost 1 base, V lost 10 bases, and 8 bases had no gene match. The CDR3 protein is CATTPTGGQETQYF. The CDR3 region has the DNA TGTGCCACGACGCCCACAGGGGGCCAAGAGACCCAGTACTTC.

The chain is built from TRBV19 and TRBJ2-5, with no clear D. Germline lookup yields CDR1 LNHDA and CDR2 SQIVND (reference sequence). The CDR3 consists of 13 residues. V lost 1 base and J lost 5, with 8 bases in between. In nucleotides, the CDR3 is TGTGCCAGTAGTATAGCGTTACGGGAGACCCAGTACTTC. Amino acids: CASSIALRETQYF.

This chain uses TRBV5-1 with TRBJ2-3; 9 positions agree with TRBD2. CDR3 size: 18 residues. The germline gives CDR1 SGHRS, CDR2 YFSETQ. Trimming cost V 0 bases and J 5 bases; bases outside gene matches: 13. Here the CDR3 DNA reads TGCGCCAGCAGCTTGGGGGCCAGCGGGAGGAGGGTTGAAGATACGCAGTATTTT. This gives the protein CASSLGASGRRVEDTQYF. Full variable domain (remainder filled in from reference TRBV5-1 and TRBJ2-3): KAGVTQTPRYLIKTRGQQVTLSCSPISGHRSVSWYQQTPGQGLQFLFEYFSETQRNKGNFPGRFSGRQFSNSRSEMNVSTLELGDSALYLCASSLGASGRRVEDTQYFGPGTRLTVL.

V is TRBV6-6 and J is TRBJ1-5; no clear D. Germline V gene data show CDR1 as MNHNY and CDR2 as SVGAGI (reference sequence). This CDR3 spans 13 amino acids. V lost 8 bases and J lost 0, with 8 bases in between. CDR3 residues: CASGFNSNQPQHF. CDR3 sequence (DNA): TGTGCCAGCGGATTCAATAGCAATCAGCCCCAGCATTTT.

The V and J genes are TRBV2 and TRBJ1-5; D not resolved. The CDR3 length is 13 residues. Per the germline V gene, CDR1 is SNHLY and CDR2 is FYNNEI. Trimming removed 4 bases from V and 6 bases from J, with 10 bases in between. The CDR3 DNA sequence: TGTGCCAGCAGTGCGATAGGCTTTCAGCCCCAGCATTTT. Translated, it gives CASSAIGFQPQHF.

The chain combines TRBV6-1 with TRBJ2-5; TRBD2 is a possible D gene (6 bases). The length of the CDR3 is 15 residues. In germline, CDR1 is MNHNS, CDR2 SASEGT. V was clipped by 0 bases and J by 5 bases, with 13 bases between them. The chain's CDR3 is CASSEAGGVKETQYF. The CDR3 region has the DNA TGTGCCAGCAGTGAAGCGGGGGGAGTGAAGGAGACCCAGTACTTC.

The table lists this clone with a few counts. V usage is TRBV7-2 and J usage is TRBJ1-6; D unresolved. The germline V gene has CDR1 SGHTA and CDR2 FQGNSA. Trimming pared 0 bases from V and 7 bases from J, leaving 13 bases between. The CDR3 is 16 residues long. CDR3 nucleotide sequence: TGTGCCAGCAGCTTAGCCTTTACAGCCTTAAATTCACCCCTCCACTTT. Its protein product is CASSLAFTALNSPLHF.

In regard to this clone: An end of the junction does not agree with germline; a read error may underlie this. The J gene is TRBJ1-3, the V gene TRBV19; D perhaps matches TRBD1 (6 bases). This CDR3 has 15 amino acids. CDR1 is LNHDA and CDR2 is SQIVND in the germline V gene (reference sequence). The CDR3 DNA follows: TGTGCCAGTAGTATAAGTGCACAGGGTGGAGACACCATATATTTT. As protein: CASSISAQGGDTIYF.

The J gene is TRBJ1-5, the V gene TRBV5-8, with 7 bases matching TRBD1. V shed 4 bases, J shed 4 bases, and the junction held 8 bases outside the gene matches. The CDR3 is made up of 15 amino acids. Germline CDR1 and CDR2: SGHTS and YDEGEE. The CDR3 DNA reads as TGTGCCAGCAGCGGGGGGACAGTCCCTAATCAGCCCCAGCATTTT. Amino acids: CASSGGTVPNQPQHF.

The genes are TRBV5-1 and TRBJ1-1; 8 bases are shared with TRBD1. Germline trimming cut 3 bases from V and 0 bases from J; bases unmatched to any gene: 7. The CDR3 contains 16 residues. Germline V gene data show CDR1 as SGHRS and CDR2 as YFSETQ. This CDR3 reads CASSSDRDLMNTEAFF. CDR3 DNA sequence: TGCGCCAGCAGCTCGGACAGGGATCTGATGAACACTGAAGCTTTCTTT.

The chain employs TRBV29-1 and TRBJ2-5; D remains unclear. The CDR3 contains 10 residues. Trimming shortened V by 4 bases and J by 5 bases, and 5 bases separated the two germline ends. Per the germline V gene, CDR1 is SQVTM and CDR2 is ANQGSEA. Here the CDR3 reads CSVGGETQYF. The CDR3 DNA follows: TGCAGCGTTGGGGGTGAGACCCAGTACTTC.